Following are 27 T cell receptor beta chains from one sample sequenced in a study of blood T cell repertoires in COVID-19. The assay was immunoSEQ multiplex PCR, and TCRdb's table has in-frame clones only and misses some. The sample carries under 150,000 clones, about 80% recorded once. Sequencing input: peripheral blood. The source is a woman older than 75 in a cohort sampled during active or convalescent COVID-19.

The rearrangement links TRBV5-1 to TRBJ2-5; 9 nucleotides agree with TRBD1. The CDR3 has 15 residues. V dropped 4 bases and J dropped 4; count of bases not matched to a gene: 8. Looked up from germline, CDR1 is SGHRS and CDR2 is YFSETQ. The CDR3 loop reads CASSPGQGSRETQYF. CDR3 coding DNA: TGCGCCAGCAGCCCGGGACAGGGTAGTCGAGAGACCCAGTACTTC.

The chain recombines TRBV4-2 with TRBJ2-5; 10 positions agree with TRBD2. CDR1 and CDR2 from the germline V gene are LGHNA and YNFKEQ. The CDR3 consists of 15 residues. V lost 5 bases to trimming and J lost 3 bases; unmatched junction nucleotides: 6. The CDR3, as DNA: TGTGCCAGCAGCAGAGCGGGGGGGCAGAAAGAGACCCAGTACTTC. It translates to CASSRAGGQKETQYF.

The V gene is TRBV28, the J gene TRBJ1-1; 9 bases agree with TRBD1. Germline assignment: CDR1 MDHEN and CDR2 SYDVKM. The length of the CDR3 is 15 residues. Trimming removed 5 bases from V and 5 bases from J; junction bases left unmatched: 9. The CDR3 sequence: CASSEQTGGFTEAFF. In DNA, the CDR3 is TGTGCCAGCAGTGAACAGACAGGGGGTTTTACTGAAGCTTTCTTT.

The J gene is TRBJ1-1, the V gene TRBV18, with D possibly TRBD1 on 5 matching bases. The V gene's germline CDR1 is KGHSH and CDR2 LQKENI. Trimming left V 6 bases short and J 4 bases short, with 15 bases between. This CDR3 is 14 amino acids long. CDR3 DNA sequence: TGTGCCAGCTCGTCCCAAACCGGGGGCACTGAAGCTTTCTTT. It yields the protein CASSSQTGGTEAFF. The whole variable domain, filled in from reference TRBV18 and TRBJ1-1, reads NAGVMQNPRHLVRRRGQEARLRCSPMKGHSHVYWYRQLPEEGLKFMVYLQKENIIDESGMPKERFSAEFPKEGPSILRIQQVVRGDSAAYFCASSSQTGGTEAFFGQGTRLTVV.

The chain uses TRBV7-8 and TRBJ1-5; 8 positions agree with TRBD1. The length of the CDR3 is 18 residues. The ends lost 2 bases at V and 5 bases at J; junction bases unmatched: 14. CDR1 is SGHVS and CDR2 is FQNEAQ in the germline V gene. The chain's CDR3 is CASSLTGTGTVMDQPQHF. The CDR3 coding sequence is TGTGCCAGCAGCTTAACCGGGACAGGAACCGTTATGGATCAGCCCCAGCATTTT.

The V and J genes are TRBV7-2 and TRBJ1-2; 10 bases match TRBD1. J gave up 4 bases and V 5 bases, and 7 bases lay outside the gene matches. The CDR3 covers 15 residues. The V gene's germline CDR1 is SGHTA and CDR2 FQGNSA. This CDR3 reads CASSEDRGRVYGYTF. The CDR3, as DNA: TGTGCCAGCAGCGAGGACAGGGGGAGGGTCTATGGCTACACCTTC.

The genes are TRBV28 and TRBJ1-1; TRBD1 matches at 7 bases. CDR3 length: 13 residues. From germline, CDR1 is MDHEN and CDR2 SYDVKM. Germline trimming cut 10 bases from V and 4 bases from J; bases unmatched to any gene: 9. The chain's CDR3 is CATRQGGRTEAFF. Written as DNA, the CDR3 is TGTGCCACCCGACAGGGCGGGCGCACTGAAGCTTTCTTT.

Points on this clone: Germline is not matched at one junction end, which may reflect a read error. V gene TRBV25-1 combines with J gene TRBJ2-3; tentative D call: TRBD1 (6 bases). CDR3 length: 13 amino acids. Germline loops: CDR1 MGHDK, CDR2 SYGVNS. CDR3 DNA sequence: TGTGCCAGCAGTGAAGGGGGCACCGATACGCAGTATTTT. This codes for CASSEGGTDTQYF.

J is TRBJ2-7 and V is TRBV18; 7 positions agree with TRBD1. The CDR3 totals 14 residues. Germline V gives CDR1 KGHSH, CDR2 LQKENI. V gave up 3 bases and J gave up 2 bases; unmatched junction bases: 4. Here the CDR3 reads CASSPPGGTYEQYF. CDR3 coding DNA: TGTGCCAGCTCACCCCCAGGGGGTACCTACGAGCAGTACTTC.

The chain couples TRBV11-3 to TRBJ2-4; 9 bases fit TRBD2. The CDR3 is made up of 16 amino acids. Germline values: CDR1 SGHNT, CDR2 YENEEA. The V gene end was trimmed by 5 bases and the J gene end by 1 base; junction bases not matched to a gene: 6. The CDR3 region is CASSGGGAGAKNIQYF. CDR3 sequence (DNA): TGTGCCAGCAGCGGCGGGGGGGCCGGGGCCAAAAACATTCAGTACTTC.

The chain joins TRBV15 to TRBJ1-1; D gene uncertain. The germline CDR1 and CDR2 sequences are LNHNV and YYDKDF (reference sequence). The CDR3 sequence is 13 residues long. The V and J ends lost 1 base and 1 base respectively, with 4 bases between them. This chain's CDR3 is CATSRVGNTEAFF. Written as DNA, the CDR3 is TGTGCCACCAGCAGAGTCGGGAACACTGAAGCTTTCTTT.

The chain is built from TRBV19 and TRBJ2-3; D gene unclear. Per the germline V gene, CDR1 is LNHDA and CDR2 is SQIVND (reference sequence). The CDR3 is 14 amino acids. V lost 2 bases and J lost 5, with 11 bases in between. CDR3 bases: TGTGCCAGTAGTATACGAGTGGTCCGAGATACGCAGTATTTT. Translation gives CASSIRVVRDTQYF.

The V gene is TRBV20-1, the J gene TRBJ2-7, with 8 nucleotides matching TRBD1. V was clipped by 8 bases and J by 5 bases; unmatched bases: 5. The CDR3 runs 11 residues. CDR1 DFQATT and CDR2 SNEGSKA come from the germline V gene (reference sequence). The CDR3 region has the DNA TGCAGTCCAAAACAGGGGGACGAGCAGTACGTC. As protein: CSPKQGDEQYV.

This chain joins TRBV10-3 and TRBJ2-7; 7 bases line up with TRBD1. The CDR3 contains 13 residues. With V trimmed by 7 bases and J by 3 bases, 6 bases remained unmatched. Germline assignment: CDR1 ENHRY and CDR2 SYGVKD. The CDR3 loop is CAIKGTEGYEQYF. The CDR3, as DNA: TGTGCCATCAAGGGGACAGAGGGCTACGAGCAGTACTTC.

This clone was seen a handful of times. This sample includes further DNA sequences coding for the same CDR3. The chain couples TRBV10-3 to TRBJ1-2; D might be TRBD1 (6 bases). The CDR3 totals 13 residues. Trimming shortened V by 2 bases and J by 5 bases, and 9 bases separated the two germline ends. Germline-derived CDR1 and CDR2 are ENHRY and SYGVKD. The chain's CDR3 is CAISEGQGYGYTF. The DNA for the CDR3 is TGTGCCATCAGTGAGGGGCAGGGGTATGGCTACACCTTC.

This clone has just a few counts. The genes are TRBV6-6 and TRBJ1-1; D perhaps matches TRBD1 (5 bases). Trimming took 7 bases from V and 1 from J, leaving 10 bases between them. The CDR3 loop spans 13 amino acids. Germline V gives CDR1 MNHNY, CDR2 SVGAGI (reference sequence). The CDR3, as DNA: TGTGCCAGCACCCGAAGGGGGAACACTGAAGCTTTCTTT. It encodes CASTRRGNTEAFF.

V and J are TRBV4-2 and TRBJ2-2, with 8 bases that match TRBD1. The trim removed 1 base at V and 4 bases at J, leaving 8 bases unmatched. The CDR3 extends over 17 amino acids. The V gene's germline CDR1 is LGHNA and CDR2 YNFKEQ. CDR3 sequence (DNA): TGTGCCAGCAGCCAAGTCCCTCAGGGGGCCGCCACCGGGGAGCTGTTTTTT. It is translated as CASSQVPQGAATGELFF.

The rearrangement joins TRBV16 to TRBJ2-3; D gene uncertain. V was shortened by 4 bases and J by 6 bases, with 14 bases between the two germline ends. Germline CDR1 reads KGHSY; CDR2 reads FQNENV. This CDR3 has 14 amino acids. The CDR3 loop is CASSPRQAWDTQYF. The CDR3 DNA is TGTGCCAGCAGCCCACGGCAGGCATGGGATACGCAGTATTTT.

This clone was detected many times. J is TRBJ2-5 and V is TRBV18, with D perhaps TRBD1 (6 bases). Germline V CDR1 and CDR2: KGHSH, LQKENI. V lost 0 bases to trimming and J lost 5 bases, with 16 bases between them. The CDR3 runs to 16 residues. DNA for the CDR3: TGTGCCAGCTCACCACCCAAGGAAGGGGGAAGGGAGACCCAGTACTTC. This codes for CASSPPKEGGRETQYF.

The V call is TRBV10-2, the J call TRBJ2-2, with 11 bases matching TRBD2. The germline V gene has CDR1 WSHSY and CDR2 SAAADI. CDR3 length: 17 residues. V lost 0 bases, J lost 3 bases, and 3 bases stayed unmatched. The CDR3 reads CASSESLLAGDTGELFF. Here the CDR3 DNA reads TGCGCCAGCAGTGAGTCACTACTAGCGGGGGACACCGGGGAGCTGTTTTTT.

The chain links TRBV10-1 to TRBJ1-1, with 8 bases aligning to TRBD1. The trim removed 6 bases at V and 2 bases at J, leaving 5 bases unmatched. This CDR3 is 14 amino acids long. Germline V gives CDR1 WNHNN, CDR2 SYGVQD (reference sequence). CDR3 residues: CASRPDRANTEAFF. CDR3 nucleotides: TGCGCCAGCAGGCCGGACAGGGCTAACACTGAAGCTTTCTTT.

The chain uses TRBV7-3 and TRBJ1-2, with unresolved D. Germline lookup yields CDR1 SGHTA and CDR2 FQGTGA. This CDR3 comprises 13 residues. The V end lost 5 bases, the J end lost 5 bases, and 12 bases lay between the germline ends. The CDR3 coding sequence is TGTGCCAGCAGCCCCGACACGTCATATGGCTACACCTTC. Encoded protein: CASSPDTSYGYTF.

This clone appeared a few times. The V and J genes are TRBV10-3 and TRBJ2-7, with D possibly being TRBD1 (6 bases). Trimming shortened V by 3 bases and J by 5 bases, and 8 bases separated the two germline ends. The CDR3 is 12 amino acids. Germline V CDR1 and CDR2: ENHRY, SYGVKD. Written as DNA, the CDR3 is TGTGCCATCAGTGACAGGGGCGACGAGCAGTACGTC. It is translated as CAISDRGDEQYV.

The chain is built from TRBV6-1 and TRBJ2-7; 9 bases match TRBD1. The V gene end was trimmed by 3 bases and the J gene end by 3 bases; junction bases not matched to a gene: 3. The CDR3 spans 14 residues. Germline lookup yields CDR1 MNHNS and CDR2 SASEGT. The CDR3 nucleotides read TGTGCCAGCAGTGATCCGACAGGGGGCTACGAGCAGTACTTC. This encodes CASSDPTGGYEQYF.

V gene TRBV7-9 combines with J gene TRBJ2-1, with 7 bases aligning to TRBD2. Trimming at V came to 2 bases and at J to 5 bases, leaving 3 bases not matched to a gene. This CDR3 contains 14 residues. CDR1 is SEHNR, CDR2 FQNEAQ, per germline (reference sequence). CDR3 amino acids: CASSLTLADNEQFF. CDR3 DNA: TGTGCCAGCAGCTTAACCCTAGCGGACAATGAGCAGTTCTTC.

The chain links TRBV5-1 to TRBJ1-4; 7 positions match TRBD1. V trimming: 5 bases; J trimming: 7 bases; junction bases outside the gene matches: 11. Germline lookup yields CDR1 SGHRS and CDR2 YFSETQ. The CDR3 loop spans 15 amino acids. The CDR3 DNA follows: TGCGCCAGCAGGTCGACAGGGCCGAGGGGTGAAAAACTGTTTTTT. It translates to CASRSTGPRGEKLFF. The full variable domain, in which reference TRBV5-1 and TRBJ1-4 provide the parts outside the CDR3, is KAGVTQTPRYLIKTRGQQVTLSCSPISGHRSVSWYQQTPGQGLQFLFEYFSETQRNKGNFPGRFSGRQFSNSRSEMNVSTLELGDSALYLCASRSTGPRGEKLFFGSGTQLSVL.

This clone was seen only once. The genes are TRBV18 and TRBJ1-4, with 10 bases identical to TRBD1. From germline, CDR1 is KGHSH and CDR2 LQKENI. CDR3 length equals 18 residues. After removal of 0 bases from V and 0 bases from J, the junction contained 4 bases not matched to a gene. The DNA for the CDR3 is TGTGCCAGCTCACCACCGGGACAGGGGACTGCAACTAATGAAAAACTGTTTTTT. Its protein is CASSPPGQGTATNEKLFF. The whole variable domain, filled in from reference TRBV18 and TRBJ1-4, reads NAGVMQNPRHLVRRRGQEARLRCSPMKGHSHVYWYRQLPEEGLKFMVYLQKENIIDESGMPKERFSAEFPKEGPSILRIQQVVRGDSAAYFCASSPPGQGTATNEKLFFGSGTQLSVL.